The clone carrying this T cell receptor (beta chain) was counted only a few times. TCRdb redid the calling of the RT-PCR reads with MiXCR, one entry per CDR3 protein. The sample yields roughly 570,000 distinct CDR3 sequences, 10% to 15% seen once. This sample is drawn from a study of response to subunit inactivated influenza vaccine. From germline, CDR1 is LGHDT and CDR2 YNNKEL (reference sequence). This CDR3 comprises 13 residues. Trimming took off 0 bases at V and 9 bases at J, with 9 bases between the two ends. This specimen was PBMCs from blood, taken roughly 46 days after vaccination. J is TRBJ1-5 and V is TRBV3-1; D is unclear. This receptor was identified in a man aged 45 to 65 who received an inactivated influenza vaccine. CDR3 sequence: CASSQDNNRPQHF. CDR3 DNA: TGTGCCAGCAGCCAAGATAATAACAGGCCCCAGCATTTT.